This T cell receptor (beta chain) is from a study of blood T cell repertoires in COVID-19. Study details: Whether acute or convalescent, the COVID-19 samples came from the United States, Italy and Spain. PBMCs, B-cell-depleted T cells, or T cells provided the cDNA or gDNA that made up the material.

This CDR3 has 13 residues. V lost 7 bases and J lost 0, with 9 bases in between. Profiling relied on immunoSEQ multiplex PCR, and the TCRdb table lists in-frame clones only, not all of them. The table records under 450,000 clones, roughly 84% of them present only once. Regarding this clone: This same CDR3 is encoded by further DNA sequences in the sample.

Grouping used clinical history reported by participants in a survey and questionnaire. Two negative PCRs, clearance, or symptom resolution were required of recovered Cohort 3 donors. The sequencing sample was made of PBMCs or T cells enriched from blood (not recorded which). This chain joins TRBV12-3 or TRBV12-4 and TRBJ1-1, with D possibly being TRBD1 (6 bases). This clonotype was obtained from a woman younger than 45 who had recovered from COVID-19. CDR3 sequence (DNA): TGTGCCAGCACCGGACAGTTGAACACTGAAGCTTTCTTT. Encoded protein: CASTGQLNTEAFF.